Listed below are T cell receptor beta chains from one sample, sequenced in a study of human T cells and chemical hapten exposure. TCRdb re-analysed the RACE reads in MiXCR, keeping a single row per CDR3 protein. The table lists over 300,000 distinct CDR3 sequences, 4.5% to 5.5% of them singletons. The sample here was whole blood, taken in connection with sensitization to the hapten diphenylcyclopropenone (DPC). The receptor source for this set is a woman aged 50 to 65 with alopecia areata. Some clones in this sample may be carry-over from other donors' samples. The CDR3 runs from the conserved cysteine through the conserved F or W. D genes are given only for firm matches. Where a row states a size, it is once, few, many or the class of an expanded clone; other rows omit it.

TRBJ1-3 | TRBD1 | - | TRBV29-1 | TGCAGCGTTCTACGGACAGGGGAAGGAAACACCATATATTTT | CSVLRTGEGNTIYF
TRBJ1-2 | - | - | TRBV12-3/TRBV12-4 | TGTGCCAGCAGTTTAGACGTAGACATCTATGGCTACACCTTC | CASSLDVDIYGYTF
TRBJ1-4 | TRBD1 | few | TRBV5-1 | TGCGCCAGCAGCCCCAACAGGGGGGCTCGAGAAAAACTGTTTTTT | CASSPNRGAREKLFF
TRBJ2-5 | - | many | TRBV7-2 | TGTGCCAGCAGCTTAGCGTCCACGGGGGTTGAGACCCAGTACTTC | CASSLASTGVETQYF
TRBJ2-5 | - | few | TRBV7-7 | TGTGCCAGCAGTATGGACGCGATTCGGGAGACCCAGTACTTC | CASSMDAIRETQYF
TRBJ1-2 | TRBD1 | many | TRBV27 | TGTGCCAGCAGTGCCCGGACAGGGGGTTTTACCTTC | CASSARTGGFTF
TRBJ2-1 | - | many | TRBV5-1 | TGCGCCAGCAGCCCTGGGCCTATGAGACTAGGCGGAAATGAGCAGTTCTTC | CASSPGPMRLGGNEQFF
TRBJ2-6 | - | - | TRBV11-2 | TGTGCCAGCAGAGACAGAGCCAACTCTGGGGCCAACGTCCTGACTTTC | CASRDRANSGANVLTF
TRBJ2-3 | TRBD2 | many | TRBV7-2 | TGTGCCAGCAGCTTCTTCCTAGCGGGGGCCACAGATACGCAGTATTTT | CASSFFLAGATDTQYF
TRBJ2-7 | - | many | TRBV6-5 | TGTGCCAGCAGCACCCCCCAGGGCGCCGAGCAGTACTTC | CASSTPQGAEQYF
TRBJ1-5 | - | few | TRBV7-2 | TGTGCCAGCAGCTTGTTAGCAGGCGGGGTCGGTCAGCCCCAGCATTTT | CASSLLAGGVGQPQHF
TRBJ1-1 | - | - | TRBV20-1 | TGCAGTACTAAGGTGGGTGACACTGAAGCTTTCTTT | CSTKVGDTEAFF
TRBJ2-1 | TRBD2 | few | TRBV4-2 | TGTGCCAGCAGCCAAGATATAGCGGGAGGAGGTTACAATGAGCAGTTCTTC | CASSQDIAGGGYNEQFF
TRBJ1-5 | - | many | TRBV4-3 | TGCGCCAGCAGCCAAGATACAGGGAGCAATCAGCCCCAGCATTTT | CASSQDTGSNQPQHF
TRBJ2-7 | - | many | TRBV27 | TGTGCCAGCCGACCTATGGCCGTCGGAAGCGAGCAGTACTTC | CASRPMAVGSEQYF
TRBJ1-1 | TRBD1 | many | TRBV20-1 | TGCAGTGCTAGAGAGAGGGGGCGGTTGGACACTGAAGCTTTCTTT | CSARERGRLDTEAFF
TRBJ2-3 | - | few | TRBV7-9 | TGTGCCAGCAGCCGCCTGGAACCTGGCACAGATACGCAGTATTTT | CASSRLEPGTDTQYF
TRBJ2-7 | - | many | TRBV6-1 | TGTGCCAGCACCGTAAGGAGGGGCCACGAGCAGTACTTC | CASTVRRGHEQYF
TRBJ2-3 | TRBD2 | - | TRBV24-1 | TGTGCCACCAGTGCTCAGGGACTAGCGACAGATACGCAGTATTTT | CATSAQGLATDTQYF
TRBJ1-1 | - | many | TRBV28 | TGTGCCAGCACCTCCCTCGGAACTGAAGCTTTCTTT | CASTSLGTEAFF
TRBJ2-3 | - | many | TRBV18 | TGTGCCAGCTCCCCTATAGATACGCAGTATTTT | CASSPIDTQYF
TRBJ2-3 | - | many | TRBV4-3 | TGCGCCAGCAGCCAAGACGGCTACGGCACAGATACGCAGTATTTT | CASSQDGYGTDTQYF
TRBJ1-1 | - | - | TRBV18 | TGTGCCAGCTCACCCCGGGAGACCCTGAACACTGAAGCTTTCTTT | CASSPRETLNTEAFF
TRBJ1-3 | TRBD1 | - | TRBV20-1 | TGCAGTGTCTCGGACAGGGCTGGAAACACCATATATTTT | CSVSDRAGNTIYF
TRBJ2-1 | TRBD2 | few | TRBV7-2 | TGTGCCAGCATGTCATTGCCCTCTCCGGGACTAGTTGAAGATGAGCAGTTCTTC | CASMSLPSPGLVEDEQFF
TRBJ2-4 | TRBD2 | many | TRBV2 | TGTGCCAGCGAGGGAGCGACAGGTAGCGGGAGGGCCGGGGCCAAAAACATTCAGTACTTC | CASEGATGSGRAGAKNIQYF
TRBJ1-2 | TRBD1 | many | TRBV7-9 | TGTGCCAGCAGCTTAGCAGTAGGGGACAGAGTTGGCTACACCTTC | CASSLAVGDRVGYTF
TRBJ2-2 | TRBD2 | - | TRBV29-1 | TGCAGCGGTAGCGGGAACGGGGAGCTGTTTTTT | CSGSGNGELFF
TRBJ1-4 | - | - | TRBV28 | TGTGCCAGCAGACCAGGGGTAGATGAAAAACTGTTTTTT | CASRPGVDEKLFF
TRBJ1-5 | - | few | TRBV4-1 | TGCGCCAGCAGCCAAGGCGAGGGGGGGAGCAATCAGCCCCAGCATTTT | CASSQGEGGSNQPQHF
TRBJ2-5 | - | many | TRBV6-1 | TGCGCCAGCAGCGGAACTTCCCAAGAGACCCAGTACTTC | CASSGTSQETQYF
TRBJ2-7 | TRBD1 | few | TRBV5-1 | TGCGCCAGCAGCGTGGACAGGGTTCGGGATATCTCCTACGAGCAGTACTTC | CASSVDRVRDISYEQYF
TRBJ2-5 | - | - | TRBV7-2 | TGTGCCAGCAGCTTTGACATACTACAAGAGACCCAGTACTTC | CASSFDILQETQYF
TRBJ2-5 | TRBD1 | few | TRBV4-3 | TGCGCCAGCAGCCCCCGGACAGGGGGGGAAGAGACCCAGTACTTC | CASSPRTGGEETQYF
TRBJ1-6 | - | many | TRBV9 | TGTGCCAGCAGCCCCCGGGCCATCCACCTTAATTCACCCCTCCACTTT | CASSPRAIHLNSPLHF
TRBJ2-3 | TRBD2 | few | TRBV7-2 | TGTGCCAGCAGCCCCTGGACTAGCGCTGGCACAGATACGCAGTATTTT | CASSPWTSAGTDTQYF
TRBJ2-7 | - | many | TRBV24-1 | TGTGCCACCAGTGAAGGGGGGTACGAGCAGTACTTC | CATSEGGYEQYF
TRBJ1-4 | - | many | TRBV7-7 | TGTGCCAGCAGCTTCGCGCGACACCCTAATGAAAAACTGTTTTTT | CASSFARHPNEKLFF
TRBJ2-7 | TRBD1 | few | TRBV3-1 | TGTGCCAGCAGCCCGGACAGGCAATTCTCCTACGAGCAGTACTTC | CASSPDRQFSYEQYF
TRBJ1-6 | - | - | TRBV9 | TGTGCCAGCAGCGTAGTAGCTGAAAGCTCCTATAATTCACCCCTCCACTTT | CASSVVAESSYNSPLHF
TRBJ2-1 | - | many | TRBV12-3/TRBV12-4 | TGTGCCAGCAGTTTACCCCTCCTGACTGGGAACGATGAGCAGTTCTTC | CASSLPLLTGNDEQFF
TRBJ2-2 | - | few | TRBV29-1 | TGCAGCGTTGGTAGGGATAACACCGGGGAGCTGTTTTTT | CSVGRDNTGELFF
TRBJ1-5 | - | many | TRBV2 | TGTGCCAGCAGTGCAGGGTACAATCAGCCCCAGCATTTT | CASSAGYNQPQHF
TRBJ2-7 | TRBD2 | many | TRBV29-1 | TGCAGCGTTGCCGGGACTAGCGGATCCCCCTACGAGCAGTACTTC | CSVAGTSGSPYEQYF
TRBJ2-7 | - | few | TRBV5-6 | TGTGCCAGCAGCCGAGACGGCGCCGAGCAGCACTTC | CASSRDGAEQHF
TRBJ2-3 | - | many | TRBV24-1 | TGTGCCACCAGTAGCCAGGGCGGCGCAGATACGCAGTATTTT | CATSSQGGADTQYF
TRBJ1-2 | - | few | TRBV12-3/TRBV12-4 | TGTGCCAGCAGTTTAAGTGGGGCAGAACCTAACTATGGCTACACCTTC | CASSLSGAEPNYGYTF